These 22 T cell receptor beta chains came from one sample sequenced in a study of cytomegalovirus exposure and HLA in healthy donors. PCR used 60 Vbeta primers and 13 Jbeta primers. Assay: immunoSEQ multiplex PCR; the TCRdb copy retains only in-frame clones and omits some. The repertoire includes 150,000 to 200,000 clones, roughly 83% of them detected once, and 0.95% to 1.5% sits in the top ten. Sequencing used PBMCs. The receptors shown here come from a boy younger than 10 in good health and CMV-seronegative.

This chain joins TRBV5-1 and TRBJ2-5; 7 bases align to TRBD2. The J call may be in error: the DNA end matches TRBJ2-7 better. The CDR3 has 15 residues. Per germline, CDR1 SGHRS and CDR2 YFSETQ. Here the CDR3 reads CASSLGGSLSYEQYF. CDR3 in DNA: TGCGCCAGCAGCTTAGGCGGGAGTTTAAGCTACGAGCAGTACTTC.

This clone was observed once. The chain links TRBV4-2 to TRBJ2-7, with TRBD1 identical over 7 bases. This CDR3 has 15 residues. Unmatched junction bases numbered 5, after V lost 3 bases and J lost 0 bases. Germline CDR1 and CDR2: LGHNA and YNFKEQ. The CDR3 nucleotides are TGTGCCAGCAGCCATGGACAGGACACCTCCTACGAGCAGTACTTC. Its protein product is CASSHGQDTSYEQYF.

The chain combines TRBV5-8 with TRBJ2-5, with D maybe TRBD2 (5 bases). Trimming cost V 0 bases and J 5 bases, with 8 bases left between them. This CDR3 is built from 13 residues. Germline V gene lookup returns CDR1 SGHTS and CDR2 YDEGEE. DNA of the CDR3: TGTGCCAGCAGCTTGGGGACTCTGGAGACCCAGTACTTC. Its protein is CASSLGTLETQYF.

The chain uses TRBV30 and TRBJ1-2; TRBD1 might be the D (6 bases). Trimming left V 4 bases short and J 8 bases short, with 17 bases between. The CDR3 covers 13 residues. Germline CDR1 is GTSNPN and CDR2 is SVGIG (reference sequence). In nucleotides, the CDR3 is TGTGCCTGGACCCTACAGGGAATAAGCGGCTACACCTTC. This translates into CAWTLQGISGYTF. The full variable domain, rest sourced from reference TRBV30 and TRBJ1-2, is SQTIHQWPATLVQPVGSPLSLECTVEGTSNPNLYWYRQAAGRGLQLLFYSVGIGQISSEVPQNLSASRPQDRQFILSSKKLLLSDSGFYLCAWTLQGISGYTFGSGTRLTVV.

The chain recombines TRBV19 with TRBJ2-5, with 7 positions matching TRBD2. Germline CDR1 LNHDA, CDR2 SQIVND (reference sequence). After removal of 5 bases from V and 4 bases from J, the junction contained 7 bases not matched to a gene. The CDR3 sequence is 14 residues long. In nucleotides, the CDR3 is TGTGCCAGTAGTGTCATGGGGGAGGGAGAGACCCAGTACTTC. It is translated as CASSVMGEGETQYF.

This chain joins TRBV30 and TRBJ1-2; D gene ambiguous. V lost 4 bases to trimming and J lost 0 bases, with 9 bases between them. CDR1 and CDR2 (germline): GTSNPN, SVGIG (reference sequence). This CDR3 has 13 residues. CDR3 residues: CAWNRDSNYGYTF. The CDR3, as DNA: TGTGCCTGGAACCGAGATTCTAACTATGGCTACACCTTC.

The chain has TRBV7-9 and TRBJ1-5; weak D call: TRBD1 (5 bases). The V gene lost 1 base and the J gene lost 7 bases, with 8 bases spanning the gap. Germline loops: CDR1 SEHNR, CDR2 FQNEAQ (reference sequence). The CDR3 covers 13 residues. The CDR3 DNA sequence: TGTGCCAGCAGCTTAGGGGGGGACCAGCCCCAGCATTTT. It specifies CASSLGGDQPQHF.

This rearrangement joins TRBV29-1 to TRBJ2-1; 10 bases map to TRBD1. Germline V lookup: CDR1 SQVTM, CDR2 ANQGSEA. The CDR3 runs to 14 residues. V shed 4 bases and J 1 base; nucleotides not matched to a gene: 1. CDR3 amino acids: CSVGQGASYNEQFF. CDR3 nucleotide sequence: TGCAGCGTTGGACAGGGGGCATCCTACAATGAGCAGTTCTTC.

The chain couples TRBV6-1 to TRBJ2-4; 10 nucleotides line up with TRBD2. The CDR3 runs 15 residues. V lost 8 bases, J lost 2 bases, and 6 bases stayed unmatched. CDR1 and CDR2 from the germline V gene are MNHNS and SASEGT. The CDR3 region has the DNA TGTGCCAGCTCACTAGCGGGGATAACCAAAAACATTCAGTACTTC. It specifies CASSLAGITKNIQYF.

The V gene is TRBV27, the J gene TRBJ2-1; 15 bases line up with TRBD2. Germline CDR1 is MNHEY and CDR2 is SMNVEV (reference sequence). The CDR3 runs 19 residues. The ends lost 6 bases at V and 9 bases at J; junction bases unmatched: 18. CDR3 sequence (DNA): TGTGCCAGCAGGCCTGACAGGGGCGATGGACTAGCGGGAGGGGGTGAGCAGTTCTTC. Protein: CASRPDRGDGLAGGGEQFF.

The chain couples TRBV11-1 to TRBJ2-3; 7 positions agree with TRBD2. Germline trimming cut 4 bases from V and 1 base from J; bases unmatched to any gene: 8. CDR3 length: 16 amino acids. In germline, CDR1 is SGHAT, CDR2 FQDESV (reference sequence). CDR3 bases: TGTGCCAGCAGCTCCGGCGGGAGAGGGGGCACAGATACGCAGTATTTT. The encoded protein is CASSSGGRGGTDTQYF.

The V and J genes are TRBV7-2 and TRBJ2-5; 7 bases match TRBD1. The CDR3 extends over 17 amino acids. Germline CDR1 and CDR2: SGHTA and FQGNSA. V was clipped by 2 bases and J by 1 base; unmatched bases: 10. CDR3 sequence reads: CASSLYPGTDPQETQYF. Written as DNA, the CDR3 is TGTGCCAGCAGCTTATATCCCGGGACAGACCCCCAAGAGACCCAGTACTTC.

This clone occurred a few times. The chain recombines TRBV5-6 with TRBJ1-2; D may be TRBD1 (6 bases). The germline V gene encodes CDR1 SGHDT and CDR2 YYEEEE. The CDR3 totals 14 residues. V was trimmed by 5 bases and J by 5 bases, leaving 16 bases between them. In DNA, the CDR3 is TGTGCCAGCAGGATACAGGGATTATATTATGGCTACACCTTC. Protein sequence: CASRIQGLYYGYTF.

This chain connects TRBV4-3 to TRBJ1-6, with 10 nucleotides matching TRBD1. The trim removed 2 bases at V and 8 bases at J, leaving 12 bases unmatched. This CDR3 is built from 18 residues. CDR1 is LGHNA, CDR2 YSLEER, per germline. DNA for the CDR3: TGCGCCAGCAGCCAAAGGACAGGGGGAAATATCGGGGATTCACCCCTCCACTTT. Protein product: CASSQRTGGNIGDSPLHF.

This clone was recorded once. The chain uses TRBV15 and TRBJ2-2, with D possibly being TRBD1 (5 bases). The V gene's germline CDR1 is LNHNV and CDR2 YYDKDF (reference sequence). The CDR3 sequence is 14 residues long. The V end lost 8 bases, the J end lost 2 bases, and 12 bases lay between the germline ends. The CDR3 is CATQETVNTGELFF. CDR3 nucleotide sequence: TGTGCCACCCAGGAGACAGTAAACACCGGGGAGCTGTTTTTT.

The chain couples TRBV30 to TRBJ1-1, with TRBD1 matching over 7 bases. Germline CDR1 reads GTSNPN; CDR2 reads SVGIG (reference sequence). The CDR3 length is 14 residues. V shed 5 bases and J 3 bases; nucleotides not matched to a gene: 9. The CDR3 here is CAWGEDREYTEAFF. The DNA of the CDR3 is TGTGCCTGGGGCGAAGACAGGGAATACACTGAAGCTTTCTTT. Full variable domain (rest looked up from reference TRBV30 and TRBJ1-1): SQTIHQWPATLVQPVGSPLSLECTVEGTSNPNLYWYRQAAGRGLQLLFYSVGIGQISSEVPQNLSASRPQDRQFILSSKKLLLSDSGFYLCAWGEDREYTEAFFGQGTRLTVV.

The chain links TRBV2 to TRBJ2-5; TRBD2 matches 7 bases. The CDR3 runs to 11 residues. V trimming: 6 bases; J trimming: 9 bases; junction bases outside the gene matches: 4. Per germline, CDR1 SNHLY and CDR2 FYNNEI. CDR3 residues: CASREGGPQYF. CDR3 coding DNA: TGTGCCAGCAGGGAGGGAGGGCCCCAGTACTTC.

The V call is TRBV30, the J call TRBJ1-4; 8 bases are shared with TRBD1. Germline V lookup: CDR1 GTSNPN, CDR2 SVGIG (reference sequence). The CDR3 is 14 residues long. V shed 4 bases, J shed 5 bases, and the junction held 6 bases outside the gene matches. The CDR3 here is CAWNTGTGNEKLFF. In DNA, the CDR3 is TGTGCCTGGAATACCGGGACAGGAAATGAAAAACTGTTTTTT.

This chain uses TRBV9 with TRBJ2-2, with 8 bases fitting TRBD2. Trimming removed 0 bases from V and 4 bases from J; junction bases left unmatched: 17. CDR3 length: 20 amino acids. Germline CDR1 SGDLS, CDR2 YYNGEE. The chain's CDR3 is CASSVEIRGGPTSGTGELFF. The CDR3 DNA follows: TGTGCCAGCAGCGTAGAAATACGAGGGGGACCAACTAGCGGCACCGGGGAGCTGTTTTTT.

To note about this clone: Additional DNA sequences in this sample encode the identical CDR3. The chain's CDR3 is CASSLGAGREAFF. DNA for the CDR3: TGTGCCAGCAGCTTGGGTGCCGGCAGGGAAGCTTTCTTT. This chain uses TRBV5-6 with TRBJ1-1; D unresolved. Germline CDR1 and CDR2: SGHDT and YYEEEE. V was pared by 0 bases and J by 8 bases, with 11 bases between. CDR3 length equals 13 residues. The full variable domain, completed using reference TRBV5-6 and TRBJ1-1, is DAGVTQSPTHLIKTRGQQVTLRCSPKSGHDTVSWYQQALGQGPQFIFQYYEEEERQRGNFPDRFSGHQFPNYSSELNVNALLLGDSALYLCASSLGAGREAFFGQGTRLTVV.

This clone was seen more than once but under ten times. The genes are TRBV7-9 and TRBJ2-5; 9 nucleotides match TRBD1. The length of the CDR3 is 16 residues. V shed 2 bases and J 0 bases; nucleotides not matched to a gene: 4. CDR1 SEHNR and CDR2 FQNEAQ come from the germline V gene (reference sequence). The CDR3: CASSLPTGGYQETQYF. The CDR3 nucleotides are TGTGCCAGCAGCTTACCGACAGGGGGGTACCAAGAGACCCAGTACTTC. The full variable domain, rest sourced from reference TRBV7-9 and TRBJ2-5, is DTGVSQNPRHKITKRGQNVTFRCDPISEHNRLYWYRQTLGQGPEFLTYFQNEAQLEKSRLLSDRFSAERPKGSFSTLEIQRTEQGDSAMYLCASSLPTGGYQETQYFGPGTRLLVL.

The chain employs TRBV7-2 and TRBJ2-1, with 7 bases matching TRBD2. The trim removed 1 base at V and 0 bases at J, leaving 3 bases unmatched. The CDR3 length is 16 residues. The germline V gene has CDR1 SGHTA and CDR2 FQGNSA. The CDR3 spells CASSLGAGSSYNEQFF. In nucleotides, the CDR3 is TGTGCCAGCAGCTTAGGAGCGGGGAGCTCCTACAATGAGCAGTTCTTC. Using reference TRBV7-2 and TRBJ2-1 for the parts outside the CDR3, the full variable domain is GAGVSQSPSNKVTEKGKDVELRCDPISGHTALYWYRQSLGQGLEFLIYFQGNSAPDKSGLPSDRFSAERTGGSVSTLTIQRTQQEDSAVYLCASSLGAGSSYNEQFFGPGTRLTVL.